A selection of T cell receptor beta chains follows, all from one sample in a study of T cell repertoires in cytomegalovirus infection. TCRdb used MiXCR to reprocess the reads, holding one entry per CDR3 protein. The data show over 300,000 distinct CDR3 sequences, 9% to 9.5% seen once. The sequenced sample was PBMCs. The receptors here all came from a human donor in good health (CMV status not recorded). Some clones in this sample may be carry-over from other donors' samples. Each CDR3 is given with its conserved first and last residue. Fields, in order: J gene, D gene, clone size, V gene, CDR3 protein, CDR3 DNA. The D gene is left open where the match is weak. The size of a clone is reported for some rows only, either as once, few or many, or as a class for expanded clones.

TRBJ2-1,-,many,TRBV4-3,CASSQEGGGTYNEQFF,TGCGCCAGCAGCCAAGAAGGAGGGGGTACCTACAATGAGCAGTTCTTC
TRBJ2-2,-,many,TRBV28,CASSLGLSFTGELFF,TGTGCCAGCAGCTTAGGACTTTCTTTTACCGGGGAGCTGTTTTTT
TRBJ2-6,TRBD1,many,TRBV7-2,CASSHGQGRAGANVLTF,TGTGCCAGCAGCCACGGACAGGGGCGGGCTGGGGCCAACGTCCTGACTTTC
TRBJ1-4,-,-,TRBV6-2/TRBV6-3,CASSSGWESEKLFF,TGTGCCAGCAGTTCTGGGTGGGAGTCGGAAAAACTGTTTTTT
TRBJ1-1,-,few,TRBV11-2,CASSSGAEAFF,TGTGCCAGCAGCTCCGGAGCTGAAGCTTTCTTT
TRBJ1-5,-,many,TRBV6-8,CASSRGPSGNQPQHF,TGTGCCAGCAGCCGGGGGCCTTCGGGCAATCAGCCCCAGCATTTT
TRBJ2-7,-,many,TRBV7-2,CASSLGFAEQYF,TGTGCCAGCAGCTTAGGGTTTGCGGAGCAGTACTTC
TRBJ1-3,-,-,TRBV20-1,CSAPPTGSGNTIYF,TGCAGTGCCCCCCCCACTGGCTCTGGAAACACCATATATTTT
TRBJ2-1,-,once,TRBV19,CASTLGVASSYNEQFF,TGTGCCAGTACCCTTGGGGTAGCCAGCTCCTACAATGAGCAGTTCTTC
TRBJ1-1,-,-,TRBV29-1,CSVGLSNTEAFF,TGCAGCGTGGGACTGTCGAACACTGAAGCTTTCTTT
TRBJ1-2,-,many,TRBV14,CASSRSDRLYGYTF,TGTGCCAGCAGCCGTTCAGACAGGCTCTATGGCTACACCTTC
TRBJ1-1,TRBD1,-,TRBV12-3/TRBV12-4,CASSFQGVGTEAFF,TGTGCCAGCAGTTTTCAGGGGGTGGGCACTGAAGCTTTCTTT
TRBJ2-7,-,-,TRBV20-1,CSARAYRGHYEQYF,TGCAGTGCTAGAGCTTACCGGGGCCACTACGAGCAGTACTTC
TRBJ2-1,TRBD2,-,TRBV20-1,CSAFASGRAGYNEQFF,TGCAGTGCCTTTGCTAGCGGGAGGGCCGGGTACAATGAGCAGTTCTTC
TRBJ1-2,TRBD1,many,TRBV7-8,CASSFGTGELSRGYTF,TGTGCCAGCAGCTTTGGGACAGGGGAACTTTCGCGAGGCTACACCTTC
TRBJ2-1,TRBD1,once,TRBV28,CASSFPGQSYNEQLF,TGTGCCAGCAGTTTCCCGGGACAGAGTTACAATGAGCAGTTATTC
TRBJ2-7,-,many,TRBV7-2,CASSPTLDEQYF,TGTGCCAGCAGCCCAACTCTAGACGAGCAGTACTTC
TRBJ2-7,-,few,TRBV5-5,CASSLERGSYEQYF,TGTGCCAGCAGCCTGGAACGGGGCTCCTACGAGCAGTACTTC
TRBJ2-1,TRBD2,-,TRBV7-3,CASSPWGGSSYNEQFF,TGTGCCAGCAGTCCCTGGGGGGGGAGCTCCTACAATGAGCAGTTCTTC
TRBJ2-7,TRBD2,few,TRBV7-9,CASSLGLAESYEQYF,TGTGCCAGCAGCTTAGGGCTAGCGGAGTCCTACGAGCAGTACTTC
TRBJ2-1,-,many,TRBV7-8,CASSSDTTGWSYNEQFF,TGTGCCAGCAGCTCCGATACTACAGGGTGGTCCTACAATGAGCAGTTCTTC
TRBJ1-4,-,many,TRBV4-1,CASSQELPADGEKLFF,TGCGCCAGCAGCCAAGAGCTTCCGGCGGACGGTGAAAAACTGTTTTTT
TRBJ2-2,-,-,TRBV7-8,CASSVGGVGSGELFF,TGTGCCAGCAGCGTAGGTGGTGTGGGATCCGGGGAGCTGTTTTTT
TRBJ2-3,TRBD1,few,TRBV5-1,CASSLGSGPGGADTQYF,TGCGCCAGCAGCTTGGGGAGTGGGCCAGGGGGCGCAGATACGCAGTATTTT
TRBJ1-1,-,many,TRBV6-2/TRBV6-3,CASSYGGQTSTEAFF,TGTGCCAGCAGTTACGGTGGACAGACGTCCACTGAAGCTTTCTTT
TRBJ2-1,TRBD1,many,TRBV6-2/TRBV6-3,CASRYTGDPSYNEQFF,TGTGCCAGCAGATATACAGGGGATCCCTCCTACAATGAGCAGTTCTTC
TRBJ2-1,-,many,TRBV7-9,CASSLAGEQFF,TGTGCCAGCAGCTTAGCCGGTGAGCAGTTCTTC
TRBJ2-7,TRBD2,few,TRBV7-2,CASSLRGEGYEQYF,TGTGCCAGCAGCTTACGGGGGGAGGGTTACGAGCAGTACTTC
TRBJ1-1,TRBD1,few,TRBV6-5,CASSQLGQGNTEAFF,TGTGCCAGCAGTCAATTGGGACAGGGGAATACTGAAGCTTTCTTT
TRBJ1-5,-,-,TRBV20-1,CSARGGRNQPQHF,TGCAGTGCTAGGGGAGGGCGCAATCAGCCCCAGCATTTT
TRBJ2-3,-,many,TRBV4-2,CASSAVVAGPVDTQYF,TGTGCCAGCAGCGCTGTCGTCGCGGGGCCCGTGGATACGCAGTATTTT
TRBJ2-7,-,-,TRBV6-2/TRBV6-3,CASSQPFYEQYF,TGTGCCAGCAGTCAACCCTTCTACGAGCAGTACTTC
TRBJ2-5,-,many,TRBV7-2,CASSLNWRGRQETQYF,TGTGCCAGCAGCTTAAATTGGCGGGGACGTCAAGAGACCCAGTACTTC
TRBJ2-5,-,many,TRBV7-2,CASSLSRQETQYF,TGTGCCAGCAGCTTAAGCAGACAAGAGACCCAGTACTTC